The T cell receptor beta chain under discussion was sequenced for a study of T-cell reconstitution after alpha-beta-depleted transplantation in children. This sample's TCRbeta library carried unique molecular identifier barcodes. TCRdb reanalysed the PCR reads using MiXCR and keeps one entry per CDR3 protein. This table holds about 420,000 distinct CDR3 sequences, around 15% found once. Germline-derived CDR1 and CDR2 are SGHRS and YFSETQ. V was trimmed by 0 bases and J by 2 bases, leaving 12 bases between them. CDR3 length equals 15 residues. The table lists this clonotype with a count of one. The chain employs TRBV5-1 and TRBJ2-7; D not resolved. The clonotype was recovered from a boy in the first two years of life who had a stem cell transplant for Wiskott-Aldrich syndrome, so the T cells may come from the graft donor. Sequencing used PBMCs, mostly from graft donor cells, obtained 360 days after TCRalphabeta/CD19-depleted stem cell transplant. The CDR3 is CASSLAGSATYEQYF. The CDR3 region has the DNA TGCGCCAGCAGCTTGGCCGGGTCAGCCACCTACGAGCAGTACTTC.